This T cell receptor beta chain was sequenced during a study of T cell repertoires in ileal Crohn's disease. Overall study results and limits: Endoscopic recurrence occurred in every patient whose clonality exceeded 26.8%.

Trimming left V 0 bases short and J 7 bases short, with 7 bases between. Germline V gene data show CDR1 as MNHEY and CDR2 as SVGAGI. The CDR3 totals 14 residues. Sequencing used immunoSEQ multiplex PCR; TCRdb keeps in-frame clones, though not all of them. The table shows about 9,600 clones, with less than 85% occurring only once. To note about this clone: Its specificity is unknown.

The TCR was taken from an adult with Crohn's disease. The V gene is TRBV6-5, the J gene TRBJ1-6; D not resolved. Sequenced material: ileal tissue. This chain's CDR3 is CASSYSSPNSPLHF. The CDR3 nucleotides read TGTGCCAGCAGTTACTCGTCCCCGAATTCACCCCTCCACTTT.